The 4 T cell receptor beta chains reported below all come from one sample, sequenced in a study of identifying expanded T cells in peripheral blood. The method was immunoSEQ multiplex PCR; TCRdb's version includes in-frame clones alone and lacks a portion of them. The sample gives 100,000 or so clones, roughly nine tenths of which show up once; 15% to 20% is in the top ten. Sample: blood. Receptors originate from a person aged 18-70 years in good health.

The chain is built from TRBV30 and TRBJ1-6; D unresolved. CDR1 and CDR2 (germline): GTSNPN, SVGIG (reference sequence). Deletions cut 8 bases from V and 5 bases from J, with 10 bases between. This CDR3 has 12 amino acids. The CDR3 region has the DNA TGTGCCAGAGCCACGGATAATTCACCCCTCCACTTT. Amino acids: CARATDNSPLHF. Full variable domain (outside the CDR3, taken from reference TRBV30 and TRBJ1-6): SQTIHQWPATLVQPVGSPLSLECTVEGTSNPNLYWYRQAAGRGLQLLFYSVGIGQISSEVPQNLSASRPQDRQFILSSKKLLLSDSGFYLCARATDNSPLHFGNGTRLTVT.

Note on this clone: This sample includes further DNA sequences coding for the same CDR3. The chain combines TRBV7-9 with TRBJ1-2; no clear D gene. The CDR3 is 12 residues long. V was cut by 0 bases and J by 8 bases, with 7 bases left in between. Germline V gene lookup returns CDR1 SEHNR and CDR2 FQNEAQ (reference sequence). This CDR3 is CASSLAGSGYTF. In DNA, the CDR3 is TGTGCCAGCAGCTTAGCTGGGTCAGGCTACACCTTC.

The chain joins TRBV5-6 to TRBJ2-7; possible D gene TRBD1, 5 bases. This CDR3 is 14 amino acids long. CDR1 is SGHDT and CDR2 is YYEEEE in the germline V gene. Trimming removed 4 bases from V and 1 base from J, with 12 bases in between. The CDR3 sequence: CASSPSGASYEQYF. CDR3 DNA: TGTGCCAGCAGCCCCTCTGGGGCTTCCTACGAGCAGTACTTC.

This sequence joins TRBV6-5 and TRBJ1-2; no clear D. The germline CDR1 and CDR2 sequences are MNHEY and SVGAGI. This CDR3 has 11 residues. The germline V and J ends were trimmed by 2 bases and 8 bases, with 6 bases remaining between them. This CDR3 is CASSYMGGYTF. The DNA for the CDR3 is TGTGCCAGCAGTTACATGGGAGGCTACACCTTC.